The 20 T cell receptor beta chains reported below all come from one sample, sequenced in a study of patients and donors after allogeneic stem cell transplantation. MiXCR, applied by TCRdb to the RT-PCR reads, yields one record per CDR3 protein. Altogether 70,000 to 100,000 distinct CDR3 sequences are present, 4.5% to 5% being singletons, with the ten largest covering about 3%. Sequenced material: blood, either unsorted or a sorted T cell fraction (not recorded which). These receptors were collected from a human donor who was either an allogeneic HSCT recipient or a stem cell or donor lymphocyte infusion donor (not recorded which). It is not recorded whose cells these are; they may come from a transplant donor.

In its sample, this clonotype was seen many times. The CDR3 nucleotides are TGTGCCAGCAGCCCCCCCGGGAGTGGGTGGGGCGAGCAGTACTTC. Its protein is CASSPPGSGWGEQYF. V and J are TRBV28 and TRBJ2-7; weak D call: TRBD2 (6 bases). CDR3 length: 15 amino acids. CDR1 MDHEN and CDR2 SYDVKM come from the germline V gene. Trimming pared 6 bases from V and 6 bases from J, leaving 21 bases between.

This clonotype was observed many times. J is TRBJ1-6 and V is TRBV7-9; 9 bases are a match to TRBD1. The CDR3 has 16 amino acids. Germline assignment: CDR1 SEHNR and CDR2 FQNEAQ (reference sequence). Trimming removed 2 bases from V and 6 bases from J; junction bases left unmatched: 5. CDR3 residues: CASSLMGQGPNSPLHF. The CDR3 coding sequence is TGTGCCAGCAGCTTAATGGGACAGGGACCTAATTCACCCCTCCACTTT.

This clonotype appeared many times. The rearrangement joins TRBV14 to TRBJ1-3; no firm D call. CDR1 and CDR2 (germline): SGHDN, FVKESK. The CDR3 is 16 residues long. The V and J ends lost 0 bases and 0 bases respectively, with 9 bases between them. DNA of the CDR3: TGTGCCAGCAGCCAAGATGAAGCAGCCTCTGGAAACACCATATATTTT. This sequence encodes CASSQDEAASGNTIYF.

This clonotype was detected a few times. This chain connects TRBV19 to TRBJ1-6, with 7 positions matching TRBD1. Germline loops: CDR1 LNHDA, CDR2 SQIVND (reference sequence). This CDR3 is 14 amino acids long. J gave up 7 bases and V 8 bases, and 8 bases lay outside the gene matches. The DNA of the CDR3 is TGTGCCAGTCCGAACCGACAGGGAAATTCACCCCTCCACTTT. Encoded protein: CASPNRQGNSPLHF.

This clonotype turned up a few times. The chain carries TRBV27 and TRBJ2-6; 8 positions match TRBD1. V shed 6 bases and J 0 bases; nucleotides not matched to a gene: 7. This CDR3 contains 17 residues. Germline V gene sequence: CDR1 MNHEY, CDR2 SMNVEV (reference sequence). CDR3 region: CASSRQGMGSGANVLTF. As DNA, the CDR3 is TGTGCCAGCAGCCGACAGGGGATGGGCTCTGGGGCCAACGTCCTGACTTTC.

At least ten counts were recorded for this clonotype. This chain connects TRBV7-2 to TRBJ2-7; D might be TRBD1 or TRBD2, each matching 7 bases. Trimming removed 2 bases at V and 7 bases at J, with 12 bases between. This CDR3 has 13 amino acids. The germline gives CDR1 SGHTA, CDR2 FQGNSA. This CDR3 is CASSLQGGVEQYF. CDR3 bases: TGTGCCAGCAGCTTACAGGGGGGGGTTGAGCAGTACTTC.

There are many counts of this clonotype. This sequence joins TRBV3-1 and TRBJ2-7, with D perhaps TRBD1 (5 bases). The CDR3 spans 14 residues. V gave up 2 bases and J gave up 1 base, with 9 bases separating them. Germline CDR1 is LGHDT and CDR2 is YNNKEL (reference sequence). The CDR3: CASSQLKGSYEQYF. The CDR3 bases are TGTGCCAGCAGCCAATTAAAGGGGTCCTACGAGCAGTACTTC.

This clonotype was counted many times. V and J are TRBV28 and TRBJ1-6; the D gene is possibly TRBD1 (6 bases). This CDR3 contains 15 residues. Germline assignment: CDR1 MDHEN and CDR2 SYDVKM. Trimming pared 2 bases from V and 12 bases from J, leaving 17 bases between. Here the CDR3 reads CASSLTRGLILPLHF. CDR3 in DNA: TGTGCCAGCAGTTTAACCAGGGGATTGATCTTACCCCTCCACTTT.

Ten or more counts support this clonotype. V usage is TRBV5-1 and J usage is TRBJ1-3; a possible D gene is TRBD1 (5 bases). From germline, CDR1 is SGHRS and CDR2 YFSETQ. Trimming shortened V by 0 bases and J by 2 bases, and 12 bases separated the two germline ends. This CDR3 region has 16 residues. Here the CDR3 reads CASSLGLAGTGNTIYF. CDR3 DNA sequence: TGCGCCAGCAGCTTGGGGTTGGCAGGGACTGGAAACACCATATATTTT. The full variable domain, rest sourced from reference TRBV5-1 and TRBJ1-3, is KAGVTQTPRYLIKTRGQQVTLSCSPISGHRSVSWYQQTPGQGLQFLFEYFSETQRNKGNFPGRFSGRQFSNSRSEMNVSTLELGDSALYLCASSLGLAGTGNTIYFGEGSWLTVV.

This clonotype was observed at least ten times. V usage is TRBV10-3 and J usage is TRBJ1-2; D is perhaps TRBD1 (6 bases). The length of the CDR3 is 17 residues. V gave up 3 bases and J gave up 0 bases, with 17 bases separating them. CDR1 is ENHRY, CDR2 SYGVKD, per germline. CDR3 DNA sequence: TGTGCCATCAGTGACGGGGGCAGGGGAAAGTCTAACTATGGCTACACCTTC. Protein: CAISDGGRGKSNYGYTF.

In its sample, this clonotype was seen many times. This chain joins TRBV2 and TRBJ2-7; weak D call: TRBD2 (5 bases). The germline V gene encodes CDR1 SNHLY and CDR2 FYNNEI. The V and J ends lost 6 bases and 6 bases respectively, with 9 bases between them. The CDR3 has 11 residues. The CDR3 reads CASSQAAEQYF. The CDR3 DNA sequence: TGTGCCAGCAGCCAAGCGGCCGAGCAGTACTTC.

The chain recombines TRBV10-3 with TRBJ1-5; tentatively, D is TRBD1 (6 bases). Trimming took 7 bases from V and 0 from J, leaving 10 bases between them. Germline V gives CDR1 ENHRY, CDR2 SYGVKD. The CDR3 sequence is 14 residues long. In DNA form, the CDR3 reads TGTGCCATCAAAGGGGGGAATAGCAATCAGCCCCAGCATTTT. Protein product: CAIKGGNSNQPQHF.

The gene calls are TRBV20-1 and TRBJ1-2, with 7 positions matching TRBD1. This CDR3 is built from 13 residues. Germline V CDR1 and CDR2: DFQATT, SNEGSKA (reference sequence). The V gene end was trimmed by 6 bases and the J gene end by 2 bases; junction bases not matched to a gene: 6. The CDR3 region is CSARGTANYGYTF. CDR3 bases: TGCAGTGCGAGGGGGACAGCAAACTATGGCTACACCTTC.

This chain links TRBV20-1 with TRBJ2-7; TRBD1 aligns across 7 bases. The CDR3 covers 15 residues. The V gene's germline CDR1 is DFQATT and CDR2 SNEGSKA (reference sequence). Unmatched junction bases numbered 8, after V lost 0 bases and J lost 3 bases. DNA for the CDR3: TGCAGTGCTAGAGATTCGGCAGGGGGAGACTACGAGCAGTACTTC. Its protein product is CSARDSAGGDYEQYF.

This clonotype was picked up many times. The chain's CDR3 is CASSPTRGHNEKLFF. CDR3 in DNA: TGTGCCAGCAGTCCAACGAGGGGCCATAATGAAAAACTGTTTTTT. The chain couples TRBV12-3 or TRBV12-4 to TRBJ1-4; possibly TRBD1 for D (5 bases). There are 15 residues in the CDR3. Trimming stripped 5 bases from V and 4 bases from J, with 14 bases between.

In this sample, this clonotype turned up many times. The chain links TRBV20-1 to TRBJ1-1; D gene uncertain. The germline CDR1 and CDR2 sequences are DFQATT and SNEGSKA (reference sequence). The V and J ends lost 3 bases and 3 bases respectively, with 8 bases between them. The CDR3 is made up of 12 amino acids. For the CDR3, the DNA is TGCAGTGCTAGTAGTGGGGACACTGAAGCTTTCTTT. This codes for CSASSGDTEAFF.

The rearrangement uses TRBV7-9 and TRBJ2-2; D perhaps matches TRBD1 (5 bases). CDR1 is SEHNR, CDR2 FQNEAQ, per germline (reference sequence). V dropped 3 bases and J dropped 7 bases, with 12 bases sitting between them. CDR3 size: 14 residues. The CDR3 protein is CASSFGQGIGELFF. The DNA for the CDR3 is TGTGCCAGCAGCTTTGGGCAGGGCATCGGGGAGCTGTTTTTT. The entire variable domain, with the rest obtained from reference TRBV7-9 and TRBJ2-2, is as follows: DTGVSQNPRHKITKRGQNVTFRCDPISEHNRLYWYRQTLGQGPEFLTYFQNEAQLEKSRLLSDRFSAERPKGSFSTLEIQRTEQGDSAMYLCASSFGQGIGELFFGEGSRLTVL.

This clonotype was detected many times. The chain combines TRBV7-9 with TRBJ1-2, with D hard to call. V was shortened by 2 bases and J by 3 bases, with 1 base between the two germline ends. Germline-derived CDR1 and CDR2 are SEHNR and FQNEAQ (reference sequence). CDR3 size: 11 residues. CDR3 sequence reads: CASSLYYGYTF. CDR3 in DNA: TGTGCCAGCAGCTTATACTATGGCTACACCTTC.

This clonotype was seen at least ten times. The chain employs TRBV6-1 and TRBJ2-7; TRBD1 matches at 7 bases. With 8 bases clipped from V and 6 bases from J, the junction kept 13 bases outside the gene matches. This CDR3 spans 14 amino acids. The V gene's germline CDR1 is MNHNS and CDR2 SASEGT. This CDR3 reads CASDHRGLNSEQYF. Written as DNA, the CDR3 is TGTGCCAGCGATCACAGGGGATTGAATAGCGAGCAGTACTTC.

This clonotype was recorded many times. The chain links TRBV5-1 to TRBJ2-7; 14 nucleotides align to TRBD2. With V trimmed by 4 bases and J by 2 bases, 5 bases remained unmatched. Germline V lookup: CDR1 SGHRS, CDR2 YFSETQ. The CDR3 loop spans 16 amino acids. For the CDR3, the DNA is TGCGCCAGCAGCCCAAGACTAGCGGGAGGGGCCTACGAGCAGTACTTC. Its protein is CASSPRLAGGAYEQYF.